This TCR beta chain came from a study of blood T cell repertoires in COVID-19. Study information: T cells, B-cell-depleted T cells, or PBMCs supplied cDNA or gDNA.

This CDR3 is 12 amino acids long. The germline CDR1 and CDR2 sequences are SGHDT and YYEEEE. V shed 3 bases and J 10 bases; nucleotides not matched to a gene: 4. Sequencing was performed with immunoSEQ multiplex PCR; in TCRdb, only in-frame clones are kept and a portion is missing. The sample contains approximately 140,000 clones, approximately 88% of which appear only once. The TCR was taken from a woman of 80 years or more with acute or convalescent COVID-19. Sequenced sample: peripheral blood. The chain couples TRBV5-6 to TRBJ1-1, with TRBD1 identical over 9 bases. This CDR3 reads CASSSQGAVAFF. In nucleotides, the CDR3 is TGTGCCAGCAGCTCACAGGGGGCGGTAGCTTTCTTT.